A selection of T cell receptor beta chains follows, all from one sample in a study of shared clonotypes between healthy human individuals. The data were produced by immunoSEQ multiplex PCR, yet TCRdb's version contains in-frame clones alone and is incomplete. The data show around 700,000 clones, with about three quarters seen just once and around 2% held by the top ten. Sequenced material: memory CD4+ T cells sorted from blood. The receptors here all came from a woman aged 25 to 39 in good health. The CDR3 runs from the conserved cysteine through the conserved F or W. A D gene is named only where the DNA matches it firmly. Not all rows give a size; the values are once, few, many and, for expanded clones, a class.

size	length	V	J	D	CDR3	DNA
.	17	TRBV27	TRBJ2-1	TRBD2	CASRPSPSGSSYNEQFF	TGTGCCAGCAGGCCTTCCCCTAGCGGGAGCTCCTACAATGAGCAGTTCTTC
.	15	TRBV5-1	TRBJ1-5	.	CASSPEGDPNQPQHF	TGCGCCAGCAGCCCGGAGGGGGACCCCAATCAGCCCCAGCATTTT
.	15	TRBV6-5	TRBJ1-6	.	CASTSSGQNNSPLHF	TGTGCCAGCACCTCGTCGGGCCAAAATAATTCACCCCTCCACTTT
.	14	TRBV5-6	TRBJ1-1	.	CASSLGRSNTEAFF	TGTGCCAGCAGCTTGGGGCGCTCGAACACTGAAGCTTTCTTT
.	18	TRBV7-2	TRBJ2-2	TRBD2	CASSSRGLAGVGTGELFF	TGTGCCAGCAGCTCCAGGGGACTAGCGGGAGTGGGAACCGGGGAGCTGTTTTTT
few	11	TRBV20-1	TRBJ1-1	.	CSAFPYTEAFF	TGCAGTGCGTTCCCGTACACTGAAGCTTTCTTT
.	15	TRBV2	TRBJ2-1	TRBD2	CASTHRPGGLREQFF	TGTGCCAGTACCCACAGGCCGGGAGGGCTTCGCGAGCAGTTCTTC
once	15	TRBV27	TRBJ2-7	TRBD2	CASRTLSGRAPRAYF	TGTGCCAGCCGAACCCTCAGCGGGAGGGCCCCGCGCGCGTACTTC
.	14	TRBV2	TRBJ1-5	TRBD1	CASGKTGTHQPQHF	TGTGCCAGCGGAAAGACAGGGACTCATCAGCCCCAGCATTTT
.	16	TRBV5-1	TRBJ2-5	.	CASSLARQLNQETQYF	TGCGCCAGCAGCTTGGCCAGGCAGCTAAACCAAGAGACCCAGTACTTC
.	16	TRBV14	TRBJ2-1	TRBD2	CASRGSASGTFHEQFF	TGTGCCAGCAGAGGATCGGCTAGCGGGACCTTCCATGAGCAGTTCTTC
.	12	TRBV28	TRBJ1-4	.	CASMGGNEKLFF	TGTGCCAGCATGGGTGGTAATGAAAAACTGTTTTTT
.	15	TRBV5-1	TRBJ2-1	.	CASSFSSGAYNEQFF	TGCGCCAGCAGCTTTAGTAGTGGGGCTTACAATGAGCAGTTCTTC
.	16	TRBV18	TRBJ2-1	TRBD1	CASSPRPGTGVREQFF	TGTGCCAGCTCACCCCGTCCCGGGACAGGGGTGCGCGAGCAGTTCTTC
.	15	TRBV14	TRBJ2-1	TRBD1	CASSLWTGAWNEQFF	TGTGCCAGCAGCCTTTGGACAGGGGCCTGGAATGAGCAGTTCTTC
.	15	TRBV7-6	TRBJ1-1	.	CASSSTTGANREAFF	TGTGCCAGCAGCTCGACGACAGGCGCTAACCGCGAAGCTTTCTTT
.	15	TRBV30	TRBJ2-7	TRBD1	CAWILLPAGGSEQYF	TGTGCCTGGATCCTATTGCCCGCAGGGGGCAGCGAGCAGTACTTC
.	15	TRBV19	TRBJ2-7	TRBD2	CASRRGLAGEPEQYF	TGTGCCAGTAGGCGGGGACTAGCGGGAGAACCCGAGCAGTACTTC
many	18	TRBV6-4	TRBJ2-1	TRBD2	CASSDLLAVGGSCNEQFF	TGTGCCAGCAGTGACCTCCTGGCGGTCGGCGGGAGTTGCAATGAGCAGTTCTTC
.	11	TRBV7-9	TRBJ2-3	.	CASSLADTQYF	TGTGCCAGCAGCCTGGCAGATACGCAGTATTTT
.	15	TRBV14	TRBJ1-3	.	CASSRGHHSGNTIYF	TGTGCCAGCAGCCGGGGGCACCACTCTGGAAACACCATATATTTT
.	12	TRBV28	TRBJ2-7	TRBD1	CASRDRAGEQYF	TGTGCCAGCAGAGACAGGGCCGGAGAGCAGTACTTC
many	15	TRBV10-2	TRBJ2-7	.	CASSEPQYKVDEQYF	TGCGCCAGCAGTGAACCCCAATACAAGGTTGATGAGCAGTACTTC
.	13	TRBV2	TRBJ2-7	TRBD2	CASWLRTSYEQYF	TGTGCCAGCTGGCTCAGGACTAGCTACGAGCAGTACTTC
.	16	TRBV7-2	TRBJ2-1	TRBD2	CASSSRASGRIDEQFF	TGTGCCAGCAGCTCACGGGCTAGCGGGAGGATTGATGAGCAGTTCTTC
.	14	TRBV28	TRBJ2-2	.	CASLYVGGTGELFF	TGTGCCAGCCTCTATGTAGGCGGCACCGGGGAGCTGTTTTTT
.	16	TRBV5-6	TRBJ1-4	.	CASSTGRIATNEKLFF	TGTGCCAGCAGCACTGGACGGATTGCAACTAATGAAAAACTGTTTTTT
.	14	TRBV28	TRBJ2-7	.	CASGGGGASSEQYF	TGTGCCAGTGGTGGTGGGGGCGCTTCCAGCGAGCAGTACTTC
.	14	TRBV6-1	TRBJ1-2	TRBD1	CASIWDSHNYGYTF	TGTGCCAGCATTTGGGACAGCCATAACTATGGCTACACCTTC
.	14	TRBV4-2	TRBJ1-2	TRBD1	CASSQGLDRGGYTF	TGTGCCAGCAGCCAGGGACTGGACAGGGGAGGCTACACCTTC
.	14	TRBV7-3	TRBJ2-7	TRBD1	CASSSGTGVSEQYF	TGTGCCAGCAGCTCCGGGACAGGGGTAAGCGAGCAGTACTTC
.	15	TRBV13	TRBJ2-3	.	CASSFRPLAGDTQYF	TGTGCCAGCAGCTTCCGACCGCTAGCAGGGGATACGCAGTATTTT
.	17	TRBV2	TRBJ1-5	.	CASSERAGGLSNQPQHF	TGTGCCAGCAGTGAAAGGGCTGGGGGGTTAAGCAATCAGCCCCAGCATTTT
.	13	TRBV28	TRBJ1-3	.	CASSPRWGGTIYF	TGTGCCAGCAGTCCCCGGTGGGGTGGGACCATATATTTT
.	16	TRBV7-2	TRBJ2-5	.	CASSPAVGGAVETQYF	TGTGCCAGCAGCCCCGCGGTAGGGGGAGCGGTAGAGACCCAGTACTTC
.	14	TRBV6-6	TRBJ1-2	.	CASSYSGTAYGYTF	TGTGCCAGCAGTTACTCAGGCACAGCCTATGGCTACACCTTC
.	14	TRBV27	TRBJ1-1	.	CASSFYGEGSKAFF	TGTGCCAGCAGTTTCTACGGCGAGGGGTCGAAAGCTTTCTTT
.	15	TRBV5-1	TRBJ1-4	TRBD1	CASSEPDRADEKLFF	TGCGCCAGCAGCGAACCGGACAGGGCCGATGAAAAACTGTTTTTT
.	15	TRBV7-6	TRBJ2-3	.	CASTMNRAGADTQYF	TGTGCCAGCACCATGAACAGGGCGGGGGCAGATACGCAGTATTTT
.	16	TRBV4-1	TRBJ2-7	.	CASRLQRGGGIHEQYF	TGCGCCAGCAGACTCCAAAGGGGTGGGGGAATCCACGAGCAGTACTTC
once	13	TRBV27	TRBJ2-2	.	CASSYRNTGELFF	TGTGCCAGCAGTTACAGGAACACCGGGGAGCTGTTTTTT
.	12	TRBV7-2	TRBJ2-7	.	CASSLTFYEQYF	TGTGCCAGCAGCTTGACCTTCTACGAGCAGTACTTC
few	16	TRBV19	TRBJ2-1	TRBD1	CASSPSTGQGPNEQFF	TGTGCCAGTAGTCCCTCGACCGGACAGGGACCCAATGAGCAGTTCTTC
.	15	TRBV14	TRBJ2-7	.	CASSLQQVRSGEQYF	TGTGCCAGCAGCCTTCAACAGGTCCGCTCTGGCGAGCAGTACTTC
.	12	TRBV5-6	TRBJ2-2	.	CASSLISGELFF	TGTGCCAGCAGCTTGATTTCCGGGGAGCTGTTTTTT
.	16	TRBV28	TRBJ2-1	TRBD2	CASSSRTSGPYNEQFF	TGTGCCAGCAGTTCCAGGACTAGCGGACCCTACAATGAGCAGTTCTTC
.	14	TRBV19	TRBJ2-1	TRBD2	CASSVGRGYNEQFF	TGTGCCAGTTCTGTCGGGAGGGGTTACAATGAGCAGTTCTTC
.	13	TRBV6-1	TRBJ1-5	.	CASSDRSYQPQHF	TGTGCCAGCAGCGACAGAAGCTATCAGCCCCAGCATTTT
few	15	TRBV6-4	TRBJ2-3	.	CASRFEGDDSGTQYF	TGTGCCAGCAGATTCGAGGGAGATGATAGTGGTACGCAGTATTTT
.	14	TRBV30	TRBJ2-7	.	CAWTLQGGTYEQYF	TGTGCCTGGACGCTACAGGGAGGAACCTACGAGCAGTACTTC
.	17	TRBV30	TRBJ2-3	.	CAWRRLRPLGSADTQYF	TGTGCCTGGAGGCGCCTCCGGCCCTTGGGGTCGGCAGATACGCAGTATTTT
.	16	TRBV28	TRBJ2-7	TRBD2	CASSPQLAGQTYEQYF	TGTGCCAGCAGCCCTCAACTAGCGGGCCAAACCTACGAGCAGTACTTC